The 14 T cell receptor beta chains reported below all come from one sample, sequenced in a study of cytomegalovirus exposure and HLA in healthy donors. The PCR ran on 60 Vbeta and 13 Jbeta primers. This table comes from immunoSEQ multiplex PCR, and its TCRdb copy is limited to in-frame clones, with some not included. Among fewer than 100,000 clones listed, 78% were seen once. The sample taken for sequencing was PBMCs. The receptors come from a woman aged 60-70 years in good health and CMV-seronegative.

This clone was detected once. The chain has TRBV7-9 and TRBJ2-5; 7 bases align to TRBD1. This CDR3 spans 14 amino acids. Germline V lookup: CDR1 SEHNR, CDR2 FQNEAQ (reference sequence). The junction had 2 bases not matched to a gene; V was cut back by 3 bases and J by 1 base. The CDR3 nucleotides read TGTGCCAGCAGCTTGTGGGACAGCCAAGAGACCCAGTACTTC. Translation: CASSLWDSQETQYF.

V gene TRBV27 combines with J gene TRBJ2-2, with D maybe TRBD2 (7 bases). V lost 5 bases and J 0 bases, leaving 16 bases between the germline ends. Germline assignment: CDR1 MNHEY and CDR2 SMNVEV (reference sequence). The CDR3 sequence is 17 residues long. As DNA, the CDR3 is TGTGCCAGCAGTCTCGCGGGGGCAGCATCGAACACCGGGGAGCTGTTTTTT. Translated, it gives CASSLAGAASNTGELFF.

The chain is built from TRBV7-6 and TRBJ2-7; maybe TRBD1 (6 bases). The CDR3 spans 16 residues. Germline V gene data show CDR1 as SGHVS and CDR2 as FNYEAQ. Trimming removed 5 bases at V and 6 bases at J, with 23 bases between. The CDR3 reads CASSPPGADRSGEQYF. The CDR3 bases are TGTGCCAGCAGCCCTCCAGGGGCGGACCGTTCAGGCGAGCAGTACTTC.

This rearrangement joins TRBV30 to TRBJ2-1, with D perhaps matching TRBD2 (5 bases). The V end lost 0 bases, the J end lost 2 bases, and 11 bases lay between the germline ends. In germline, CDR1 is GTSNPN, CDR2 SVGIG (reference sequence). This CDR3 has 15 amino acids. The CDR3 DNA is TGTGCCTGGAGTGTGGGTGCGGGTGCCTACAATGAGCAGTTCTTC. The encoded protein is CAWSVGAGAYNEQFF.

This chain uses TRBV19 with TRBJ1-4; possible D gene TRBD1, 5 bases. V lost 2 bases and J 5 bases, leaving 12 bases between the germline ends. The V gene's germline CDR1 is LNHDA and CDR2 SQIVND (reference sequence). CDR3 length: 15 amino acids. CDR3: CASSIQRQPNEKLFF. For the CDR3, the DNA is TGTGCCAGTAGTATACAACGACAGCCAAATGAAAAACTGTTTTTT.

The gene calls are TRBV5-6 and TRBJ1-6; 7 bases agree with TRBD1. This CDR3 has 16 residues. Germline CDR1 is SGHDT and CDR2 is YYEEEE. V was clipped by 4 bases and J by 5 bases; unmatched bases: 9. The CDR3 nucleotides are TGTGCCAGCAGCCGTGCAGACAGGGTCCATAATTCACCCCTCCACTTT. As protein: CASSRADRVHNSPLHF.

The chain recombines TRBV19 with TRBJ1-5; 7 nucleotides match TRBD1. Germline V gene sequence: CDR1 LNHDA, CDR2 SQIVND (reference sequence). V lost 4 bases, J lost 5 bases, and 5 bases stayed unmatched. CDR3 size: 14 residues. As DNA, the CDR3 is TGTGCCAGTAGTAACAGGGGACCTTATCAGCCCCAGCATTTT. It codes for CASSNRGPYQPQHF.

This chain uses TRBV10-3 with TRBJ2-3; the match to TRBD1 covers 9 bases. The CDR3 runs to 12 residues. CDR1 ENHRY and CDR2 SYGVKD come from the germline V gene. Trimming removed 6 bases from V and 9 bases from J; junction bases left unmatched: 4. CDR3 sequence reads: CAIRGTGNTQYF. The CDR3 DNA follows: TGTGCCATCAGAGGGACAGGGAACACGCAGTATTTT.

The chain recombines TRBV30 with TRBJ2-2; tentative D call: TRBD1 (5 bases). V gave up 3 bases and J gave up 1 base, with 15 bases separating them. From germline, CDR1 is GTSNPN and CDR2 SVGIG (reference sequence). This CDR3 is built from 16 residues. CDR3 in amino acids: CAWSSPPDKNTGELFF. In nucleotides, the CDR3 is TGTGCCTGGAGCTCTCCCCCGGACAAGAACACCGGGGAGCTGTTTTTT.

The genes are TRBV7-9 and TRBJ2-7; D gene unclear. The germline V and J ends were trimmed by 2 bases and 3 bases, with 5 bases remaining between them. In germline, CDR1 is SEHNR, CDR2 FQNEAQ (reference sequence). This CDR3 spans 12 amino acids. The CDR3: CASSLQFYEQYF. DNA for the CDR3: TGTGCCAGCAGCTTACAGTTCTACGAGCAGTACTTC.

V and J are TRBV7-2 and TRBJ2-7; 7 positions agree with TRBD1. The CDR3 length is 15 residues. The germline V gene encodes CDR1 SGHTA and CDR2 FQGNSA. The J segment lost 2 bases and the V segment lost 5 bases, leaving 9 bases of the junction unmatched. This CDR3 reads CASSPGQVSPYEQYF. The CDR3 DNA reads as TGTGCCAGCAGCCCTGGACAGGTATCCCCCTACGAGCAGTACTTC.

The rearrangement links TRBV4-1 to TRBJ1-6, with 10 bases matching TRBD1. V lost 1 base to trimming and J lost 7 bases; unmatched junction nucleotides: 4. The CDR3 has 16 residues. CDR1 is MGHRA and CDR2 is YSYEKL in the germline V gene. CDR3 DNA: TGCGCCAGCAGCCAAGTTTGGGACAGGGGAAATTCACCCCTCCACTTT. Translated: CASSQVWDRGNSPLHF.

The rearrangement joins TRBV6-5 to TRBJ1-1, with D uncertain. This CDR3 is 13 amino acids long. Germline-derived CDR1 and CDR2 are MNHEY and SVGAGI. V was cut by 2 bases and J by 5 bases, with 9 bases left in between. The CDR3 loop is CASSYTGETEAFF. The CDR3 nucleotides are TGTGCCAGCAGTTACACTGGTGAAACTGAAGCTTTCTTT.

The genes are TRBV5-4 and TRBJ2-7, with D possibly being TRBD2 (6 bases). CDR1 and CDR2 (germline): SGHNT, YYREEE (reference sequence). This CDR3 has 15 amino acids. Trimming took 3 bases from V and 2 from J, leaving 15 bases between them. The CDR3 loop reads CASSSGLTNTYEQYF. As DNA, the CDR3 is TGTGCCAGCAGCTCGGGACTGACGAACACCTACGAGCAGTACTTC.